This T cell receptor (beta chain) stems from a study of early T cells in non-severe SARS-CoV-2 infection. The CDR3 spans 14 residues. Trimming left V 5 bases short and J 3 bases short, with 17 bases between. The germline V gene encodes CDR1 GTSNPN and CDR2 SVGIG (reference sequence). TCRdb reprocessed the 5' RACE reads via MiXCR and lists one record per CDR3 protein. The sample holds around 50,000 distinct CDR3 sequences, 6.2% seen once. Whole-study findings and limits: The matching step, a VDJdb search, favored anti-spike CD8 responses and missed private and CD4 specificities.

In this sample, this clonotype turned up a few times. Its antigen remains unknown. This rearrangement joins TRBV30 to TRBJ2-7, with D perhaps TRBD1 or TRBD2 (5 bases each). Sequenced sample: whole blood. The TCR was taken from an adult who was a healthcare worker with PCR-confirmed SARS-CoV-2 infection or an uninfected control (not recorded which). CDR3 amino acids: CAWRPRDLYYEQYF. CDR3 nucleotides: TGTGCCTGGCGCCCCCGGGACCTCTACTACGAGCAGTACTTC.